Shown below are 15 T cell receptor beta chains from a single sample sequenced in a study of T cells in Graves' hyperthyroidism and ophthalmopathy. The TCR beta CDR3 regions underwent amplification using RNA transcripts as the source. RT-PCR in the first round (using the HTBI primer set) targeted the TCR CDR3. TCRdb ran MiXCR on the multiplex PCR reads and lists one entry per CDR3 protein. The sample holds about 410,000 distinct CDR3 sequences, about 14% seen once. Sequenced material: blood. These receptors all stem from a man between 18 and 29 years old with Graves' ophthalmopathy.

In this sample, this clonotype turned up many times. The chain is built from TRBV27 and TRBJ1-1, with D unclear. The CDR3 is 15 residues long. V lost 1 base and J lost 1, with 10 bases in between. Germline CDR1 reads MNHEY; CDR2 reads SMNVEV (reference sequence). DNA of the CDR3: TGTGCCAGCAGTTTATGGGGAGGACGGAACACTGAAGCTTTCTTT. This translates into CASSLWGGRNTEAFF.

The sample holds many counts of this clonotype. The V gene is TRBV12-3 or TRBV12-4, the J gene TRBJ2-7, with D possibly being TRBD2 (6 bases). V was trimmed by 1 base and J by 0 bases, leaving 7 bases between them. The CDR3 covers 14 residues. CDR3 region: CASSLVEGSYEQYF. The CDR3 DNA is TGTGCCAGCAGTTTAGTGGAGGGCTCCTACGAGCAGTACTTC.

This clonotype was seen many times. The V gene is TRBV6-1, the J gene TRBJ2-1; D possibly corresponds to TRBD1 (6 bases). Germline V lookup: CDR1 MNHNS, CDR2 SASEGT. CDR3 length: 14 amino acids. Trimming took off 6 bases at V and 5 bases at J, with 14 bases between the two ends. The CDR3 DNA follows: TGTGCCAGCAGCCCAGGGGTAGGCGACAATGAGCAGTTCTTC. Translation: CASSPGVGDNEQFF.

This clonotype has ten or more counts. This chain uses TRBV11-2 with TRBJ2-2; D unclear. Germline V gives CDR1 SGHAT, CDR2 FQNNGV. The CDR3 is 14 residues long. V was pared by 3 bases and J by 1 base, with 6 bases between. The CDR3 bases are TGTGCCAGCAGCTTCGTGGGGAACACCGGGGAGCTGTTTTTT. Translation gives CASSFVGNTGELFF.

This clonotype was counted at least ten times. V gene TRBV4-1 combines with J gene TRBJ2-7; D gene ambiguous. Per the germline V gene, CDR1 is MGHRA and CDR2 is YSYEKL. Trimming pared 4 bases from V and 2 bases from J, leaving 12 bases between. This CDR3 is built from 14 residues. The CDR3: CASSPNRPTYEQYF. In nucleotides, the CDR3 is TGCGCCAGCAGCCCCAACCGGCCCACCTACGAGCAGTACTTC.

This clonotype was detected ten times or more. This chain joins TRBV18 and TRBJ1-1, with 8 bases identical to TRBD1. V trimming: 3 bases; J trimming: 5 bases; junction bases outside the gene matches: 5. In germline, CDR1 is KGHSH, CDR2 LQKENI. The CDR3 covers 14 residues. As DNA, the CDR3 is TGTGCCAGCTCACCTACGGACAGGGTTACTGAAGCTTTCTTT. It codes for CASSPTDRVTEAFF.

This clonotype was seen ten or more times. The chain combines TRBV24-1 with TRBJ1-5; D is unresolved. The CDR3 runs 12 residues. CDR1 is KGHDR and CDR2 is SFDVKD in the germline V gene. The V gene lost 5 bases and the J gene lost 4 bases, with 5 bases spanning the gap. The CDR3 loop is CATSGENQPQHF. Here the CDR3 DNA reads TGTGCCACCAGTGGGGAAAATCAGCCCCAGCATTTT.

Many counts were recorded for this clonotype. The chain combines TRBV7-3 with TRBJ2-5; 7 nucleotides align to TRBD1. This CDR3 has 13 residues. The germline CDR1 and CDR2 sequences are SGHTA and FQGTGA. V dropped 5 bases and J dropped 6; count of bases not matched to a gene: 6. The CDR3, as DNA: TGTGCCAGCAGCCTCAACAGGGGACAGACCCAGTACTTC. Encoded protein: CASSLNRGQTQYF. Looking up the rest from reference TRBV7-3 and TRBJ2-5 gives the full variable domain: GAGVSQTPSNKVTEKGKYVELRCDPISGHTALYWYRQSLGQGPEFLIYFQGTGAADDSGLPNDRFFAVRPEGSVSTLKIQRTERGDSAVYLCASSLNRGQTQYFGPGTRLLVL.

Written as DNA, the CDR3 is TGTGCCAGCAGTTTTGGGGGGGGAGATGGCTACACCTTC. It yields the protein CASSFGGGDGYTF. The V gene is TRBV11-2, the J gene TRBJ1-2, with D perhaps TRBD1 (5 bases). This CDR3 is built from 13 residues. CDR1 SGHAT and CDR2 FQNNGV come from the germline V gene. Trimming cost V 6 bases and J 6 bases, with 14 bases left between them.

This chain joins TRBV10-3 and TRBJ1-6; D is uncertain. The length of the CDR3 is 11 residues. Germline assignment: CDR1 ENHRY and CDR2 SYGVKD. Trimming cost V 10 bases and J 7 bases, with 8 bases left between them. CDR3 region: CATRGNSPLHF. The DNA for the CDR3 is TGTGCCACGCGTGGGAATTCACCCCTCCACTTT.

This clonotype was observed many times. The chain carries TRBV9 and TRBJ2-3; TRBD1 or TRBD2 may be the D gene (5 bases each). Germline CDR1 and CDR2: SGDLS and YYNGEE. The CDR3 totals 17 residues. Between the trimmed V and J ends, which lost 0 bases and 1 base, there was a span of 15 bases. The CDR3 is CASSVATGLTRTDTQYF. The DNA for the CDR3 is TGTGCCAGCAGCGTAGCTACGGGGCTTACCCGCACAGATACGCAGTATTTT.

The gene calls are TRBV3-1 and TRBJ2-1, with 9 bases identical to TRBD1. Germline CDR1 LGHDT, CDR2 YNNKEL (reference sequence). There are 14 residues in the CDR3. Losses at the gene ends were 2 bases for V and 12 bases for J; bases not matched to a gene: 8. CDR3 region: CASSQTTGGSRQFF. The CDR3 nucleotides are TGTGCCAGCAGCCAAACGACAGGGGGGTCGAGGCAGTTCTTC.

A note on this clonotype: A much larger clonotype is one base distant, so this may be a read error. This sequence joins TRBV5-1 and TRBJ2-1; D is possibly TRBD1 (6 bases). Germline V gene lookup returns CDR1 SGHRS and CDR2 YFSETQ. The CDR3 has 13 residues. CDR3 sequence reads: CVSSSSGADEQFF. CDR3 DNA: TGTGTCAGCAGCTCCTCAGGGGCCGATGAGCAGTTCTTC.

In this sample, this clonotype turned up many times. The rearrangement uses TRBV18 and TRBJ1-6; maybe TRBD1 (5 bases). From germline, CDR1 is KGHSH and CDR2 LQKENI. This CDR3 comprises 16 residues. Trimming cost V 3 bases and J 10 bases, with 19 bases left between them. The CDR3 here is CASSPPTGRSSSPLHF. CDR3 sequence (DNA): TGTGCCAGCTCACCGCCTACGGGACGCTCAAGCTCACCCCTCCACTTT.

Many counts were recorded for this clonotype. This chain uses TRBV12-3 or TRBV12-4 with TRBJ1-1, with no clear D. Deletions cut 6 bases from V and 7 bases from J, with 9 bases between. This CDR3 has 11 amino acids. The CDR3 protein is CASRPGSEAFF. Here the CDR3 DNA reads TGTGCCAGCAGACCTGGAAGTGAAGCTTTCTTT.